This passage covers 2 T cell receptor beta chains from one sample sequenced in a study of blood T cell repertoires in COVID-19. Using immunoSEQ multiplex PCR, the repertoire was profiled, and TCRdb retains in-frame clones only, with some absent. The sample yields 250,000 to 350,000 clones, more than 70% seen once. The sample taken for sequencing was peripheral blood. The receptors originated from a woman in her forties or fifties with acute or convalescent COVID-19.

The CDR3: CASSASGIPYEQYF. In DNA form, the CDR3 reads TGTGCCAGCAGCGCTTCCGGGATTCCCTACGAGCAGTACTTC. The V call is TRBV7-8, the J call TRBJ2-7; perhaps TRBD2 as D (5 bases). CDR3 length equals 14 residues. V lost 5 bases and J 2 bases, leaving 13 bases between the germline ends. Looked up from germline, CDR1 is SGHVS and CDR2 is FQNEAQ.

This clone appeared a few times. The chain joins TRBV7-8 to TRBJ2-2; 7 bases fit TRBD1. The length of the CDR3 is 17 residues. The V segment lost 5 bases and the J segment 0 bases; nucleotides outside the gene matches: 9. Germline V lookup: CDR1 SGHVS, CDR2 FQNEAQ. The CDR3 region has the DNA TGTGCCAGCAGCCCCCGAGCAGGGACAGCGAACACCGGGGAGCTGTTTTTT. This encodes CASSPRAGTANTGELFF.